These 3 T cell receptor beta chains originate from one sample sequenced in a study of cytotoxic CD8 clonotypes in ibrutinib-treated CLL. Repertoires were generated with immunoSEQ multiplex PCR, while TCRdb's copy carries only in-frame clones and drops some. Here the sample spans 150,000 to 200,000 clones, around nine tenths being singletons. Sequencing was performed on PBMCs, taken at disease progression, from a patient treated with ibrutinib. These receptors were obtained from a human donor with chronic lymphocytic leukemia.

This chain joins TRBV7-8 and TRBJ2-5; D is unresolved. The V gene lost 2 bases and the J gene lost 5 bases, with 18 bases spanning the gap. This CDR3 contains 16 residues. Germline values: CDR1 SGHVS, CDR2 FQNEAQ. The CDR3 reads CASSLLPGPGMETQYF. The CDR3 bases are TGTGCCAGCAGCTTACTACCGGGCCCTGGCATGGAGACCCAGTACTTC. The variable domain in full, completed from reference TRBV7-8 and TRBJ2-5, reads GAGVSQSPRYKVAKRGQDVALRCDPISGHVSLFWYQQALGQGPEFLTYFQNEAQLDKSGLPSDRFFAERPEGSVSTLKIQRTQQEDSAVYLCASSLLPGPGMETQYFGPGTRLLVL.

The chain carries TRBV2 and TRBJ2-1; TRBD2 matches 13 bases. Germline-derived CDR1 and CDR2 are SNHLY and FYNNEI. Trimming removed 5 bases from V and 7 bases from J; junction bases left unmatched: 11. The CDR3 has 17 amino acids. In DNA form, the CDR3 reads TGTGCCAGCAGTCTACGCCCACTAGCGGGAGGGCCGAATGAGCAGTTCTTC. It translates to CASSLRPLAGGPNEQFF.

The V and J genes are TRBV6-6 and TRBJ2-7; D possibly corresponds to TRBD2 (5 bases). Trimming shortened V by 2 bases and J by 0 bases, and 5 bases separated the two germline ends. The CDR3 is made up of 13 amino acids. Germline CDR1 and CDR2: MNHNY and SVGAGI (reference sequence). The DNA of the CDR3 is TGTGCCAGCAGTTACGAGGGCTCCTACGAGCAGTACTTC. The encoded protein is CASSYEGSYEQYF.